A selection of T cell receptor beta chains follows, all from one sample in a study of blood T cell repertoires in COVID-19. Method: immunoSEQ multiplex PCR; TCRdb's copy keeps in-frame clones and lacks some. The sample carries about 220,000 clones, around 85% recorded once. The material sequenced was PBMCs or T cells enriched from blood (not recorded which). The receptors were gathered from a woman between 40 and 50 years old with acute COVID-19. Each CDR3 is given with its conserved first and last residue. A D gene is named only where the DNA matches it firmly. Size tells how often a clone was seen (once, few, many) or the class of an expanded clone, and some rows leave it out.

cdr3_nt: TGTGCCAGCAGCTTAGGGCCAGTGAACACTGAAGCTTTCTTT; cdr3_aa: CASSLGPVNTEAFF; d_call: NA; clone_size: once; j_call: TRBJ1-1; v_call: TRBV7-8
cdr3_nt: TGTGCCAGCAGCGTAGAAACTAGCGGAGTCTACGAGCAGTACTTC; cdr3_aa: CASSVETSGVYEQYF; d_call: TRBD2; clone_size: NA; j_call: TRBJ2-7; v_call: TRBV9
cdr3_nt: TGTGCCTGGAGTGACGGGGTGTCTGGAAACACCATATATTTT; cdr3_aa: CAWSDGVSGNTIYF; d_call: NA; clone_size: NA; j_call: TRBJ1-3; v_call: TRBV30
cdr3_nt: TGTGCCAGCAGCTTACGGGAGTACAATGAGCAGTTCTTC; cdr3_aa: CASSLREYNEQFF; d_call: NA; clone_size: many; j_call: TRBJ2-1; v_call: TRBV7-3
cdr3_nt: TGTGCCAGCAGCCAAGATGTACTAGCGGAGCAAGAGACCCAGTACTTC; cdr3_aa: CASSQDVLAEQETQYF; d_call: TRBD2; clone_size: NA; j_call: TRBJ2-5; v_call: TRBV3-1/TRBV3-2
cdr3_nt: TGTGCCGGTGGGGGGGCCGGAAGCACAGATACGCAGTATTTT; cdr3_aa: CAGGGAGSTDTQYF; d_call: NA; clone_size: NA; j_call: TRBJ2-3; v_call: TRBV7-9
cdr3_nt: TGTGCCAGCAGCTCGACAGGGATAAACACCGGGGAGCTGTTTTTT; cdr3_aa: CASSSTGINTGELFF; d_call: TRBD1; clone_size: NA; j_call: TRBJ2-2; v_call: TRBV7-2
cdr3_nt: TGTGCCAGCAGCGTGAGGCAGTTCGATTCACCCCTCCACTTT; cdr3_aa: CASSVRQFDSPLHF; d_call: NA; clone_size: NA; j_call: TRBJ1-6; v_call: TRBV9
cdr3_nt: TGTGCCAGTAGTATTGACAGTAACTCCTACAATGAGCAGTTCTTC; cdr3_aa: CASSIDSNSYNEQFF; d_call: NA; clone_size: once; j_call: TRBJ2-1; v_call: TRBV19
cdr3_nt: TGTGCCAGCAGCCAAGACCAGGGCGCCACCGCCGAGCAGTACTTC; cdr3_aa: CASSQDQGATAEQYF; d_call: NA; clone_size: NA; j_call: TRBJ2-7; v_call: TRBV14
cdr3_nt: TGCGCCAGCAGCCAAGGGGGACAGTACGAGCAGTACTTC; cdr3_aa: CASSQGGQYEQYF; d_call: TRBD1; clone_size: NA; j_call: TRBJ2-7; v_call: TRBV4-1
cdr3_nt: TGCGCCAGCAGCCAAGATCCCCCCAGGACTAGCGGTTATTACAATGAGCAGTTCTTC; cdr3_aa: CASSQDPPRTSGYYNEQFF; d_call: TRBD2; clone_size: NA; j_call: TRBJ2-1; v_call: TRBV4-3
cdr3_nt: TGTGCCTGGAGTGTTTTTTATCAGGGAACCGGGGAGCTGTTTTTT; cdr3_aa: CAWSVFYQGTGELFF; d_call: NA; clone_size: NA; j_call: TRBJ2-2; v_call: TRBV30
cdr3_nt: TGTGCCAGCAGTTTACAGAAAACTTTCTTT; cdr3_aa: CASSLQKTFF; d_call: NA; clone_size: NA; j_call: TRBJ1-1; v_call: TRBV28
cdr3_nt: TGCAGTGCTAGTGACACCCCGGTACAGGACACCTTC; cdr3_aa: CSASDTPVQDTF; d_call: NA; clone_size: few; j_call: TRBJ1-2; v_call: TRBV20-1
cdr3_nt: TGTGCCATCAGCTCCGGACTAGCGGGAGAAGGACCGACCTACGAGCAGTACTTC; cdr3_aa: CAISSGLAGEGPTYEQYF; d_call: TRBD2; clone_size: once; j_call: TRBJ2-7; v_call: TRBV10-3
cdr3_nt: TGTGCCAGCACGCAGGGTGGAGAAAAACTGTTTTTT; cdr3_aa: CASTQGGEKLFF; d_call: NA; clone_size: NA; j_call: TRBJ1-4; v_call: TRBV2
cdr3_nt: TGTGCCAGCAGCTTAATCGGGCTAGCGGGGGGTCGCTCCTACAATGGGCAGTTCTTC; cdr3_aa: CASSLIGLAGGRSYNGQFF; d_call: TRBD2; clone_size: NA; j_call: TRBJ2-1; v_call: TRBV7-8
cdr3_nt: TGTGCCAGTAGTGCTCGGAGGGGGCTTAATGAAAAACTGTTTTTT; cdr3_aa: CASSARRGLNEKLFF; d_call: TRBD1; clone_size: once; j_call: TRBJ1-4; v_call: TRBV19
cdr3_nt: TGCGCCAGCAGCGCAGGGGCATCTGGGGCCAACGTCCTGACTTTC; cdr3_aa: CASSAGASGANVLTF; d_call: NA; clone_size: NA; j_call: TRBJ2-6; v_call: TRBV10-1
cdr3_nt: TGTGCCTTGGACAGGGGATACAATGAGCAGTTCTTC; cdr3_aa: CALDRGYNEQFF; d_call: TRBD1; clone_size: NA; j_call: TRBJ2-1; v_call: TRBV30
cdr3_nt: TGTGCCAGCAGCTTAGATTTACTAGCGGGAGGTAATCAAGAGACCCAGTACTTC; cdr3_aa: CASSLDLLAGGNQETQYF; d_call: TRBD2; clone_size: NA; j_call: TRBJ2-5; v_call: TRBV7-7
cdr3_nt: TGTGCCAGCAGCCAAACGGACTTGAACACTGAAGCTTTCTTT; cdr3_aa: CASSQTDLNTEAFF; d_call: NA; clone_size: NA; j_call: TRBJ1-1; v_call: TRBV3-1/TRBV3-2
cdr3_nt: TGTGCCAGCAGGGCTAGAAGTAGTGGTGAAAAACTGTTTTTT; cdr3_aa: CASRARSSGEKLFF; d_call: NA; clone_size: NA; j_call: TRBJ1-4; v_call: TRBV3-1/TRBV3-2
cdr3_nt: TGTGCCAGCAGTGCCGGGGCCTACGAGCAGTACTTC; cdr3_aa: CASSAGAYEQYF; d_call: NA; clone_size: NA; j_call: TRBJ2-7; v_call: TRBV5-6
cdr3_nt: TGTGCCTGGAGTGGTCCCATAGGGGGTTCCTATGGCTACACCTTC; cdr3_aa: CAWSGPIGGSYGYTF; d_call: NA; clone_size: NA; j_call: TRBJ1-2; v_call: TRBV30
cdr3_nt: TGTGCCAGCAGCCCCTTTAACACTGAAGCTTTCTTT; cdr3_aa: CASSPFNTEAFF; d_call: NA; clone_size: NA; j_call: TRBJ1-1; v_call: TRBV7-9
cdr3_nt: TGTGCCAGCAGCTGGCGACAGGCAAACACTGAAGCTTTCTTT; cdr3_aa: CASSWRQANTEAFF; d_call: NA; clone_size: NA; j_call: TRBJ1-1; v_call: TRBV5-6
cdr3_nt: TGTGCCAGCACCCTTGGAGACACCGGGGAGCTGTTTTTT; cdr3_aa: CASTLGDTGELFF; d_call: NA; clone_size: NA; j_call: TRBJ2-2; v_call: TRBV11-3
cdr3_nt: TGTGCCAGCAGGACAGCTCTTAATGAAAAACTGTTTTTT; cdr3_aa: CASRTALNEKLFF; d_call: NA; clone_size: NA; j_call: TRBJ1-4; v_call: TRBV19
cdr3_nt: TGTGCCAGCAGTTATACGGGGGACACCATATATTTT; cdr3_aa: CASSYTGDTIYF; d_call: NA; clone_size: NA; j_call: TRBJ1-3; v_call: TRBV7-9
cdr3_nt: TGTGCCACCCTTACCGGCGGGGGGGCCCCAGATGAGCAGTTCTTC; cdr3_aa: CATLTGGGAPDEQFF; d_call: TRBD2; clone_size: NA; j_call: TRBJ2-1; v_call: TRBV6-5
cdr3_nt: TGTGCCAGCAAACCGGGACAGGGTTTTTACAATGAGCAGTTCTTC; cdr3_aa: CASKPGQGFYNEQFF; d_call: TRBD1; clone_size: NA; j_call: TRBJ2-1; v_call: TRBV3-1/TRBV3-2
cdr3_nt: TGTGCCAGCAGCCAACGGGACAGGGGGGACTATGGCTACACCTTC; cdr3_aa: CASSQRDRGDYGYTF; d_call: TRBD1; clone_size: many; j_call: TRBJ1-2; v_call: TRBV4-2
cdr3_nt: TGTGCCAGCGGAACTCTGGGGCATGAGCAGTTCTTC; cdr3_aa: CASGTLGHEQFF; d_call: NA; clone_size: NA; j_call: TRBJ2-1; v_call: TRBV7-3
cdr3_nt: TGTGCCAGCAGCCTCAGGGGAGGGAGGGCAAATTACGAGCAGTACTTC; cdr3_aa: CASSLRGGRANYEQYF; d_call: NA; clone_size: NA; j_call: TRBJ2-7; v_call: TRBV7-2
cdr3_nt: TGTGCCAGCCTCTACCAGGCAGGGGGTGAAAAAGCTTTCTTT; cdr3_aa: CASLYQAGGEKAFF; d_call: TRBD1; clone_size: NA; j_call: TRBJ1-1; v_call: TRBV28
cdr3_nt: TGTGCCACCAGCAGACCTTCCGAAGGCTTCGGGGAGACCCAGTACTTC; cdr3_aa: CATSRPSEGFGETQYF; d_call: NA; clone_size: NA; j_call: TRBJ2-5; v_call: TRBV15
cdr3_nt: TGTGCCAGCAGTCCCATTTTCTACAATGAGCAGTTCTTC; cdr3_aa: CASSPIFYNEQFF; d_call: NA; clone_size: NA; j_call: TRBJ2-1; v_call: TRBV28
cdr3_nt: TGTGCCAGCAGCCTCCAAGGAGGGTTGGAGAACATTCAGTACTTC; cdr3_aa: CASSLQGGLENIQYF; d_call: NA; clone_size: NA; j_call: TRBJ2-4; v_call: TRBV3-1/TRBV3-2
cdr3_nt: TGTGCCAGCAGTAGGGGGACAAGAGGGTATGGCTACACCTTC; cdr3_aa: CASSRGTRGYGYTF; d_call: NA; clone_size: NA; j_call: TRBJ1-2; v_call: TRBV27
cdr3_nt: TGTGCCAGCAGCCAAGATTTTGTGATGGACAGCGGGGTTCAGCCCCAGCATTTT; cdr3_aa: CASSQDFVMDSGVQPQHF; d_call: NA; clone_size: NA; j_call: TRBJ1-5; v_call: TRBV14
cdr3_nt: TGCGCCAGCAGCCAGGCTAGCAGCACAGATACGCAGTATTTT; cdr3_aa: CASSQASSTDTQYF; d_call: NA; clone_size: NA; j_call: TRBJ2-3; v_call: TRBV4-1
cdr3_nt: TGTGCCAGCAGCGAGGGACAGGGGGGATACGAGCAGTACTTC; cdr3_aa: CASSEGQGGYEQYF; d_call: TRBD1; clone_size: NA; j_call: TRBJ2-7; v_call: TRBV9
cdr3_nt: TGTGCCAGCAGCCAGCGTGTTCGGGACAGCCTTAATTCACCCCTCCACTTT; cdr3_aa: CASSQRVRDSLNSPLHF; d_call: TRBD1; clone_size: many; j_call: TRBJ1-6; v_call: TRBV14
cdr3_nt: TGTGCCAGCAGTTACACTGGGGCAGCCCGAGAAGCTTTCTTT; cdr3_aa: CASSYTGAAREAFF; d_call: NA; clone_size: few; j_call: TRBJ1-1; v_call: TRBV6-5
cdr3_nt: TGTGCTCAAACAGGGGCGTACACCGGGGAGCTGTTTTTT; cdr3_aa: CAQTGAYTGELFF; d_call: TRBD1; clone_size: NA; j_call: TRBJ2-2; v_call: TRBV30
cdr3_nt: TGTGCCAGCAGCCAAGTAGGTGGGAGGGCCCACAATGAGCAGTTCTTC; cdr3_aa: CASSQVGGRAHNEQFF; d_call: TRBD2; clone_size: NA; j_call: TRBJ2-1; v_call: TRBV3-1/TRBV3-2
cdr3_nt: TGTGCCAGCAGTGAATCCTCCGGGAGCGGGAATGAGCAGTTCTTC; cdr3_aa: CASSESSGSGNEQFF; d_call: NA; clone_size: NA; j_call: TRBJ2-1; v_call: TRBV6-4
cdr3_nt: TGTGCCACCAGTGGGGGGGACTCTCTAAGCTCCTACAATGAGCAGTTCTTC; cdr3_aa: CATSGGDSLSSYNEQFF; d_call: NA; clone_size: NA; j_call: TRBJ2-1; v_call: TRBV24-1